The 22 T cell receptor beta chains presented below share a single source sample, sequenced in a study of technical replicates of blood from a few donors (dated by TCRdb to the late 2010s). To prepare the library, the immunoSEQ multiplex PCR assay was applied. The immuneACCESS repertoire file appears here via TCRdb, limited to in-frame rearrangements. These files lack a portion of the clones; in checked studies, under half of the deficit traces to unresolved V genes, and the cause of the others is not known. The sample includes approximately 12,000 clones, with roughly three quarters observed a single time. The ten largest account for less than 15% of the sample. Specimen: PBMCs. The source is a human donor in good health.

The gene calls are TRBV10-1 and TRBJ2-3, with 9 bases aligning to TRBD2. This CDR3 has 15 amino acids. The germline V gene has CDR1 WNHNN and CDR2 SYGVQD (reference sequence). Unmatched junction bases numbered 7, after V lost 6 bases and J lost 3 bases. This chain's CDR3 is CASRPSLAGTDTQYF. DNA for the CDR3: TGCGCCAGCAGGCCCAGTCTAGCGGGAACAGATACGCAGTATTTT.

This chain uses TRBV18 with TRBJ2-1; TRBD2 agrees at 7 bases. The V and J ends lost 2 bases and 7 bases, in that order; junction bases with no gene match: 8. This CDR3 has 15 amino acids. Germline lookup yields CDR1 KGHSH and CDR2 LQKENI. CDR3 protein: CASSPLDERDNEQFF. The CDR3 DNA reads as TGTGCCAGCTCACCATTGGACGAGCGGGATAATGAGCAGTTCTTC.

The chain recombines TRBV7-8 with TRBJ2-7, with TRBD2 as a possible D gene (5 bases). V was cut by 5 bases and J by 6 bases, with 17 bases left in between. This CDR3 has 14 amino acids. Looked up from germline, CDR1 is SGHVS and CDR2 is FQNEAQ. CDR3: CASSPSELAPEQYF. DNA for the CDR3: TGTGCCAGCAGCCCCTCCGAGCTAGCTCCCGAGCAGTACTTC.

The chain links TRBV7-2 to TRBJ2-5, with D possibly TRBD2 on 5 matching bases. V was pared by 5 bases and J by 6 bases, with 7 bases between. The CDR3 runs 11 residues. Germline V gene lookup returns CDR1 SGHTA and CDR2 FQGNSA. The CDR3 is CASSQRQTQYF. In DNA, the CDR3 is TGTGCCAGCAGCCAGCGGCAGACCCAGTACTTC.

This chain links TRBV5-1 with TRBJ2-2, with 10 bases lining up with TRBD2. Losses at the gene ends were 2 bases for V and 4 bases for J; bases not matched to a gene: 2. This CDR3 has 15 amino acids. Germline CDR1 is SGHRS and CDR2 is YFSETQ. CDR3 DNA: TGCGCCAGCAGCTTCACTAGCGGGGCCACCGGGGAGCTGTTTTTT. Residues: CASSFTSGATGELFF. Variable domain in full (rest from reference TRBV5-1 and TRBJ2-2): KAGVTQTPRYLIKTRGQQVTLSCSPISGHRSVSWYQQTPGQGLQFLFEYFSETQRNKGNFPGRFSGRQFSNSRSEMNVSTLELGDSALYLCASSFTSGATGELFFGEGSRLTVL.

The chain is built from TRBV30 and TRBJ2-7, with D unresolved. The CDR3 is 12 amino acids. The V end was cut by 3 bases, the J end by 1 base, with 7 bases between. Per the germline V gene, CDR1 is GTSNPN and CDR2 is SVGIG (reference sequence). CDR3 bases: TGTGCCTGGAGCCACTTATCCTACGAGCAGTACTTC. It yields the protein CAWSHLSYEQYF.

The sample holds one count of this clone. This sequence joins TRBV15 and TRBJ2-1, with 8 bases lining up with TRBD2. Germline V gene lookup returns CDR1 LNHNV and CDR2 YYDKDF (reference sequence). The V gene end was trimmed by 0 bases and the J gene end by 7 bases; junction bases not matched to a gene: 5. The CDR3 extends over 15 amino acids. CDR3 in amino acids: CATSRDPQRGNEQFF. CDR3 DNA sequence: TGTGCCACCAGCAGAGATCCACAGCGGGGGAATGAGCAGTTCTTC.

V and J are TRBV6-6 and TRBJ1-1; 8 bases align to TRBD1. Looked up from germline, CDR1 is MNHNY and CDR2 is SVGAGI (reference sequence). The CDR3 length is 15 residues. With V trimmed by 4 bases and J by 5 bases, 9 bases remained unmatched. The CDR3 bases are TGTGCCAGCAGTTTTAATCAGGGGGCGAGTACTGAAGCTTTCTTT. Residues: CASSFNQGASTEAFF.

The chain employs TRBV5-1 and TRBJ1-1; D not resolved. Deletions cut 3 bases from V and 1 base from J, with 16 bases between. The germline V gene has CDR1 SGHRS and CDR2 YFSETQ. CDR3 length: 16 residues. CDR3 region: CASSSLGSRPNTEAFF. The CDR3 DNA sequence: TGCGCCAGCAGCTCCCTCGGGAGTAGGCCGAACACTGAAGCTTTCTTT.

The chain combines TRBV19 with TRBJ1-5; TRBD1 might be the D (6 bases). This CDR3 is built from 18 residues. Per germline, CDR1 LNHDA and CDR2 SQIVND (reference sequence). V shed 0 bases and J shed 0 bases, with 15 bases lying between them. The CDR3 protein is CASSIETGSGYSNQPQHF. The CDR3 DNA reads TGTGCCAGTAGTATAGAAACAGGGTCCGGCTATAGCAATCAGCCCCAGCATTTT.

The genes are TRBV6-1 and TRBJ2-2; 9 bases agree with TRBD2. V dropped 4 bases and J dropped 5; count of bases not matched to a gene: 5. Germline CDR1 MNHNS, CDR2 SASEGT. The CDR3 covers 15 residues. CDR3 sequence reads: CASSVVAGVTGELFF. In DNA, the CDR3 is TGTGCCAGCAGTGTGGTAGCGGGAGTAACCGGGGAGCTGTTTTTT.

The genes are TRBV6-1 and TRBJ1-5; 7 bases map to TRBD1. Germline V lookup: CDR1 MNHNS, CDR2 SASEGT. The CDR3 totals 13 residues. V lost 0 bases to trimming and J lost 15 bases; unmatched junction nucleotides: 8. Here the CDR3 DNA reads TGTGCCAGCAGTGAAGCGACTCCGGGACAGTTGCATTTT. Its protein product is CASSEATPGQLHF.

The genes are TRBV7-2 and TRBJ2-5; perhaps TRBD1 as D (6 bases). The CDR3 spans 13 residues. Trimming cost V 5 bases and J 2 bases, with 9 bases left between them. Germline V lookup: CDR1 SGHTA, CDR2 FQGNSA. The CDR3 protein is CASSQGLQETQYF. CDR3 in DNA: TGTGCCAGCAGCCAGGGGCTACAAGAGACCCAGTACTTC.

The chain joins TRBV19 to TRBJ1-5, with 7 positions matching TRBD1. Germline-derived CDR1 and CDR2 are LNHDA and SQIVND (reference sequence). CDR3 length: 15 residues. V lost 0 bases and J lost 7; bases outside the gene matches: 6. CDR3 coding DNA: TGTGCCAGTAGTATAGAGGGCAGGGGGAGACAGCCCCAGCATTTT. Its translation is CASSIEGRGRQPQHF.

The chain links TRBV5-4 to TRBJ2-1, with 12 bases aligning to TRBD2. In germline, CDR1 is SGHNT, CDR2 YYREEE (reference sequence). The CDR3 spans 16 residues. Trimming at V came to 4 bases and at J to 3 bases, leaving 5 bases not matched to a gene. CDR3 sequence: CASSPLAGGNYNEQFF. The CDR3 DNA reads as TGTGCCAGCAGCCCACTAGCGGGGGGCAACTACAATGAGCAGTTCTTC.

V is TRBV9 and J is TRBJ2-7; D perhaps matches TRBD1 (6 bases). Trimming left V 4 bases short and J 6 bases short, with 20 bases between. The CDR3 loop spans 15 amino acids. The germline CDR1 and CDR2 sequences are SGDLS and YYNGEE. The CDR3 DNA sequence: TGTGCCAGCAGCCCACCTGGCCAGGGGCACGGCGAGCAGTACTTC. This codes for CASSPPGQGHGEQYF. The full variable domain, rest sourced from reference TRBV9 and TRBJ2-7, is DSGVTQTPKHLITATGQRVTLRCSPRSGDLSVYWYQQSLDQGLQFLIQYYNGEERAKGNILERFSAQQFPDLHSELNLSSLELGDSALYFCASSPPGQGHGEQYFGPGTRLTVT.

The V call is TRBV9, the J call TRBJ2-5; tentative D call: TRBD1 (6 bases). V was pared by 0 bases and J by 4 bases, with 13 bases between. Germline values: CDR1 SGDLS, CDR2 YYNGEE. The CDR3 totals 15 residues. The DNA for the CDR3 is TGTGCCAGCAGCGTAGCCGGTGGCAGGGGAGAGACCCAGTACTTC. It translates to CASSVAGGRGETQYF.

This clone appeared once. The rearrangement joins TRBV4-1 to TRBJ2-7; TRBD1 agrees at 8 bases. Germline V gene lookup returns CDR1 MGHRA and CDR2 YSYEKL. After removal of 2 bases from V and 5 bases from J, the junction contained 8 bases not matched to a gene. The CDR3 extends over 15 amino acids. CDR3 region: CASSQPDRGIHEQYF. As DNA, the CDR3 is TGCGCCAGCAGCCAACCCGACAGGGGCATACACGAGCAGTACTTC.

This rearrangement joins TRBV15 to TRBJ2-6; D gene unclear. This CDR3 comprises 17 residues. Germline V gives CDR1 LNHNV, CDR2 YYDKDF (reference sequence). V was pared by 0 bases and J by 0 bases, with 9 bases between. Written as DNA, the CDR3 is TGTGCCACCAGCAGAGACATCAGGCGCTCTGGGGCCAACGTCCTGACTTTC. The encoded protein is CATSRDIRRSGANVLTF.

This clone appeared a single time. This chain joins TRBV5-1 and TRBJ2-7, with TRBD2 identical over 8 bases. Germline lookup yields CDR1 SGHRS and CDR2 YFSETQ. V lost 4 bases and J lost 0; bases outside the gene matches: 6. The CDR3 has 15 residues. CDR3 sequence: CASSQVAGGSYEQYF. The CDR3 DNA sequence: TGCGCCAGCAGCCAGGTTGCGGGAGGCTCCTACGAGCAGTACTTC.

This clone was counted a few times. The CDR3: CASSSSGNSFF. CDR3 nucleotide sequence: TGTGCCAGCAGTAGTAGCGGGAACTCGTTCTTC. V gene TRBV2 combines with J gene TRBJ2-1; 8 bases line up with TRBD2. The CDR3 is 11 amino acids. Trimming at V came to 5 bases and at J to 15 bases, leaving 6 bases not matched to a gene. Germline V lookup: CDR1 SNHLY, CDR2 FYNNEI.

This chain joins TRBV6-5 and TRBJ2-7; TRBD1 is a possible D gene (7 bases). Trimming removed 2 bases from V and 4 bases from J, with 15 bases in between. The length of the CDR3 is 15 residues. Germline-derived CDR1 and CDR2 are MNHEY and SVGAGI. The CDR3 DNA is TGTGCCAGCAGTTACCAGGGGGGTGAAGGATACGAGCAGTACTTC. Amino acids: CASSYQGGEGYEQYF.